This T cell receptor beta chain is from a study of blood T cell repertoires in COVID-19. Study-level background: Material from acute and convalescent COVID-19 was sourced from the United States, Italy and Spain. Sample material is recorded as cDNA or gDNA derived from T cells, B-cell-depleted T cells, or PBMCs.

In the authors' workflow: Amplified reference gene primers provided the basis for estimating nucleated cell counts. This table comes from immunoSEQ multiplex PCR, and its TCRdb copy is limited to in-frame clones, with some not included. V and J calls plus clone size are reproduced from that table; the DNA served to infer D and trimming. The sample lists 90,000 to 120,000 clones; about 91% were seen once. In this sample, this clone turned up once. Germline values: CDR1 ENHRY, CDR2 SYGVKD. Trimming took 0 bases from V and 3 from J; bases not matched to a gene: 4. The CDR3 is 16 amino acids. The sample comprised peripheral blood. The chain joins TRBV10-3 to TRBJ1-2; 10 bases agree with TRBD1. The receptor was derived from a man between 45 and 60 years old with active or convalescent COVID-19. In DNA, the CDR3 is TGTGCCATCAGTGAGTCGCGGACAGGGGGGTACTATGGCTACACCTTC. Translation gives CAISESRTGGYYGYTF.